Presented here are 24 T cell receptor beta chains from one specimen sequenced in a study of graft-versus-host responses after intestinal transplantation (dated by TCRdb to the early 2020s). Antigens for these TCRs are unknown. Library construction relied on the immunoSEQ multiplex PCR assay. TCRdb carries this immuneACCESS record with in-frame sequences only. Its versions omit some clonotypes, under half of them owing to an unresolved V gene in the studies checked, with the rest unexplained. The sample records about 92,000 clones, about 90% of which are singletons. The ten biggest clones cover roughly 6% of the sample. The meaning of the sample's time point label: cells obtained before transplantation from donor or recipient. Here the sequenced sample was unstimulated CD8+ T cells sorted from spleen or lymph node cells, taken before intestinal transplant. These receptors were obtained from a human donor who received an intestinal transplant.

This chain links TRBV5-4 with TRBJ2-5; TRBD2 aligns across 12 bases. J gave up 7 bases and V 2 bases, and 6 bases lay outside the gene matches. The CDR3 has 15 residues. Germline assignment: CDR1 SGHNT and CDR2 YYREEE (reference sequence). CDR3 sequence reads: CASSFGTSGRGTQYF. CDR3 bases: TGTGCCAGCAGCTTCGGGACTAGCGGGCGGGGGACCCAGTACTTC.

This clone was observed a handful of times. The V gene is TRBV11-2, the J gene TRBJ1-5, with 12 positions matching TRBD1. V was clipped by 5 bases and J by 6 bases; unmatched bases: 5. The CDR3 extends over 15 amino acids. Germline V gene data show CDR1 as SGHAT and CDR2 as FQNNGV. DNA for the CDR3: TGTGCCAGCAGCCCGGGACAGGGGGCTGGTCAGCCCCAGCATTTT. This codes for CASSPGQGAGQPQHF.

The gene calls are TRBV27 and TRBJ2-1; a weak D match, TRBD2 (5 bases). The CDR3 runs to 18 residues. V was shortened by 1 base and J by 9 bases, with 25 bases between the two germline ends. Germline V lookup: CDR1 MNHEY, CDR2 SMNVEV (reference sequence). The CDR3 loop reads CASSLFSPSLAGGGEQFF. As DNA, the CDR3 is TGTGCCAGCAGTTTATTTTCCCCATCTTTGGCGGGCGGCGGTGAGCAGTTCTTC.

The CDR3 sequence: CASSEAGDWSSYEQYF. As DNA, the CDR3 is TGTGCCAGCAGTGAAGCGGGGGACTGGAGCTCCTACGAGCAGTACTTC. V and J are TRBV6-1 and TRBJ2-7; tentatively, D is TRBD2 (6 bases). V gave up 0 bases and J gave up 0 bases, with 12 bases separating them. CDR3 length: 16 residues. Germline V lookup: CDR1 MNHNS, CDR2 SASEGT.

The V and J genes are TRBV6-4 and TRBJ1-5; the D gene is possibly TRBD1 (5 bases). V was clipped by 3 bases and J by 2 bases, with 14 bases between them. The CDR3 sequence is 16 residues long. CDR1 and CDR2 from the germline V gene are MRHNA and SNTAGT. This CDR3 is CASSEYPTGGNQPQHF. The CDR3 nucleotides are TGTGCCAGCAGTGAGTATCCGACGGGGGGCAATCAGCCCCAGCATTTT.

The chain has TRBV28 and TRBJ2-7; D call uncertain. Per the germline V gene, CDR1 is MDHEN and CDR2 is SYDVKM. This CDR3 has 13 amino acids. Trimming left V 10 bases short and J 0 bases short, with 13 bases between. For the CDR3, the DNA is TGTGCCACCCATAGTTCAGACTCCTACGAGCAGTACTTC. Its translation is CATHSSDSYEQYF. The full variable domain, rest sourced from reference TRBV28 and TRBJ2-7, is DVKVTQSSRYLVKRTGEKVFLECVQDMDHENMFWYRQDPGLGLRLIYFSYDVKMKEKGDIPEGYSVSREKKERFSLILESASTNQTSMYLCATHSSDSYEQYFGPGTRLTVT.

The V gene is TRBV9, the J gene TRBJ2-1, with 7 bases identical to TRBD2. The ends lost 6 bases at V and 8 bases at J; junction bases unmatched: 11. The CDR3 runs to 14 residues. Looked up from germline, CDR1 is SGDLS and CDR2 is YYNGEE. CDR3 sequence: CASTIGLEGHEQFF. As DNA, the CDR3 is TGTGCCAGCACCATAGGACTAGAAGGCCATGAGCAGTTCTTC.

The gene calls are TRBV5-1 and TRBJ2-3; 8 positions match TRBD1. The junction had 6 bases not matched to a gene; V was cut back by 4 bases and J by 5 bases. CDR1 is SGHRS, CDR2 YFSETQ, per germline. The CDR3 is made up of 14 amino acids. The CDR3: CASSLGQGEDTQYF. As DNA, the CDR3 is TGCGCCAGCAGCCTAGGACAGGGTGAAGATACGCAGTATTTT.

This clone was seen only a few times. The chain has TRBV5-1 and TRBJ2-7; a possible D gene is TRBD2 (5 bases). The germline CDR1 and CDR2 sequences are SGHRS and YFSETQ. The CDR3 is 12 residues long. V was pared by 2 bases and J by 6 bases, with 9 bases between. CDR3 DNA: TGCGCCAGCAGCTTTAGAGGGCTCGAGCAGTACTTC. Protein sequence: CASSFRGLEQYF. The whole variable domain, remainder taken from reference TRBV5-1 and TRBJ2-7, is KAGVTQTPRYLIKTRGQQVTLSCSPISGHRSVSWYQQTPGQGLQFLFEYFSETQRNKGNFPGRFSGRQFSNSRSEMNVSTLELGDSALYLCASSFRGLEQYFGPGTRLTVT.

This clone was seen just once. The rearrangement links TRBV30 to TRBJ2-1; TRBD2 aligns across 7 bases. The CDR3 totals 14 residues. Looked up from germline, CDR1 is GTSNPN and CDR2 is SVGIG (reference sequence). The J segment lost 10 bases and the V segment lost 2 bases, leaving 11 bases of the junction unmatched. The CDR3 spells CAWSISGWSPEQFF. The CDR3 DNA reads as TGTGCCTGGAGTATTAGCGGGTGGAGTCCGGAGCAGTTCTTC.

This clone was seen only a few times. The genes are TRBV6-1 and TRBJ2-2; D uncertain. Germline V CDR1 and CDR2: MNHNS, SASEGT. V was clipped by 7 bases and J by 8 bases, with 17 bases between them. The CDR3 sequence is 14 residues long. The CDR3 DNA reads TGTGCCAGCATTCTAATTGAATCAACGGGGGAGCTGTTTTTT. It translates to CASILIESTGELFF.

The V call is TRBV4-1, the J call TRBJ2-7, with D possibly TRBD2 on 6 matching bases. Trimming took off 4 bases at V and 0 bases at J, with 13 bases between the two ends. The CDR3 covers 15 residues. Germline loops: CDR1 MGHRA, CDR2 YSYEKL. CDR3 DNA sequence: TGCGCCAGCAGCCCACACGGGGGAACCTCCTACGAGCAGTACTTC. It codes for CASSPHGGTSYEQYF.

CDR3 residues: CASSPPGREGGETQYF. In nucleotides, the CDR3 is TGTGCCAGCAGCCCCCCCGGTCGGGAGGGGGGAGAGACCCAGTACTTC. This sequence joins TRBV28 and TRBJ2-5, with 8 bases matching TRBD2. This CDR3 spans 16 amino acids. The germline gives CDR1 MDHEN, CDR2 SYDVKM. The junction had 13 bases not matched to a gene; V was cut back by 6 bases and J by 4 bases.

This chain uses TRBV7-2 with TRBJ1-5; D possibly corresponds to TRBD1 (6 bases). The ends were cut back, 4 bases at V and 1 base at J, with 11 bases in the middle. Germline CDR1 is SGHTA and CDR2 is FQGNSA. The CDR3 contains 15 residues. CDR3 protein: CASSSGTMSNQPQHF. The CDR3 coding sequence is TGTGCCAGCAGCTCAGGGACAATGAGCAATCAGCCCCAGCATTTT.

The chain employs TRBV19 and TRBJ2-5; no clear D gene. The last part of the DNA fits TRBJ2-7 better; the J call may be wrong. The CDR3 is made up of 10 amino acids. Germline CDR1 is LNHDA and CDR2 is SQIVND (reference sequence). CDR3 sequence: CASGDYEQYF. CDR3 DNA: TGTGCCAGTGGGGACTACGAGCAGTACTTC.

About this clone: Other DNA sequences in the same sample also yield this CDR3. The CDR3 loop reads CASSLGGQAPNTIYF. The CDR3 DNA reads as TGTGCCAGCAGCTTAGGAGGACAGGCGCCAAACACCATATATTTT. The chain employs TRBV11-1 and TRBJ1-3, with 7 bases that match TRBD1. Germline trimming cut 1 base from V and 6 bases from J; bases unmatched to any gene: 6. The CDR3 totals 15 residues. Germline V lookup: CDR1 SGHAT, CDR2 FQDESV (reference sequence).

This rearrangement joins TRBV10-1 to TRBJ2-3; TRBD2 matches at 16 bases. The CDR3 spans 18 residues. The germline gives CDR1 WNHNN, CDR2 SYGVQD (reference sequence). Unmatched junction bases numbered 6, after V lost 3 bases and J lost 3 bases. CDR3 nucleotide sequence: TGCGCCAGCAGTGACGGGACTAGCGGGGGGGCCGAGACAGATACGCAGTATTTT. It yields the protein CASSDGTSGGAETDTQYF.

The V call is TRBV6-1, the J call TRBJ1-1; 8 bases are shared with TRBD1. V lost 6 bases, J lost 0 bases, and 6 bases stayed unmatched. Per germline, CDR1 MNHNS and CDR2 SASEGT. The CDR3 sequence is 15 residues long. CDR3: CASRWGQALNTEAFF. The CDR3, as DNA: TGTGCCAGCAGGTGGGGACAGGCCTTGAACACTGAAGCTTTCTTT.

This chain uses TRBV9 with TRBJ2-1; 9 bases line up with TRBD2. CDR1 and CDR2 (germline): SGDLS, YYNGEE. This CDR3 is 14 amino acids long. V shed 2 bases and J 6 bases; nucleotides not matched to a gene: 3. CDR3 in DNA: TGTGCCAGCAGCGTGAGCGGGGGGTCCAATGAGCAGTTCTTC. This gives the protein CASSVSGGSNEQFF.

V usage is TRBV7-6 and J usage is TRBJ2-1; weak D call: TRBD2 (6 bases). V was cut by 9 bases and J by 2 bases, with 14 bases left in between. Looked up from germline, CDR1 is SGHVS and CDR2 is FNYEAQ. CDR3 length equals 14 residues. DNA of the CDR3: TGTGCCAGTACCCTCGGCGGGGCCTACAATGAGCAGTTCTTC. Its translation: CASTLGGAYNEQFF.

The V call is TRBV7-9, the J call TRBJ2-7; no definite D call. The CDR3 covers 13 residues. Trimming removed 1 base at V and 5 bases at J, with 9 bases between. Germline loops: CDR1 SEHNR, CDR2 FQNEAQ (reference sequence). CDR3: CASSLVGRDEQYF. In nucleotides, the CDR3 is TGTGCCAGCAGCTTAGTGGGCCGGGACGAGCAGTACTTC.

This clone was found a few times. The gene calls are TRBV5-6 and TRBJ1-5; D perhaps matches TRBD1 (5 bases). The CDR3 is 15 amino acids. The germline CDR1 and CDR2 sequences are SGHDT and YYEEEE. The germline V and J ends were trimmed by 4 bases and 1 base, with 12 bases remaining between them. CDR3 in amino acids: CASSGRQLSNQPQHF. CDR3 DNA sequence: TGTGCCAGCAGCGGGAGACAGCTAAGCAATCAGCCCCAGCATTTT. The entire variable domain, with the rest obtained from reference TRBV5-6 and TRBJ1-5, is as follows: DAGVTQSPTHLIKTRGQQVTLRCSPKSGHDTVSWYQQALGQGPQFIFQYYEEEERQRGNFPDRFSGHQFPNYSSELNVNALLLGDSALYLCASSGRQLSNQPQHFGDGTRLSIL.

The chain links TRBV4-2 to TRBJ2-7, with D possibly being TRBD1 (6 bases). The CDR3 length is 16 residues. V dropped 0 bases and J dropped 5 bases, with 17 bases sitting between them. CDR1 and CDR2 from the germline V gene are LGHNA and YNFKEQ. The CDR3 sequence: CASSQDPTGFLHEQYF. In DNA, the CDR3 is TGTGCCAGCAGCCAAGACCCAACAGGGTTTCTCCACGAGCAGTACTTC.

The chain has TRBV6-5 and TRBJ2-7; TRBD1 might be the D (5 bases). Germline CDR1 is MNHEY and CDR2 is SVGAGI. The ends were cut back, 7 bases at V and 0 bases at J, with 13 bases in the middle. The length of the CDR3 is 14 residues. The CDR3 DNA follows: TGTGCCAGCACCTCAGTAGGGGCCTCCTACGAGCAGTACTTC. Protein: CASTSVGASYEQYF.